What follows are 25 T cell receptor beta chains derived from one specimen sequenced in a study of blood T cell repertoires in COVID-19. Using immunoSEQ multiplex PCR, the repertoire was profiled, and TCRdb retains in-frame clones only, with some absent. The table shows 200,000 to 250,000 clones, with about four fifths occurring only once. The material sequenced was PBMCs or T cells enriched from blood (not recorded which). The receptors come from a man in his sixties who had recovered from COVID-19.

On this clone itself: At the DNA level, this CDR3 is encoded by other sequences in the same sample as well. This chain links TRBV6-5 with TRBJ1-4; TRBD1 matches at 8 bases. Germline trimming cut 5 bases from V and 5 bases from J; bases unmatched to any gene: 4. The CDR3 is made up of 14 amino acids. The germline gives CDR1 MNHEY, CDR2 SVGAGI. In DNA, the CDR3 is TGTGCCAGCAGTAGGGACAGGAGGAATGAAAAACTGTTTTTT. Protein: CASSRDRRNEKLFF.

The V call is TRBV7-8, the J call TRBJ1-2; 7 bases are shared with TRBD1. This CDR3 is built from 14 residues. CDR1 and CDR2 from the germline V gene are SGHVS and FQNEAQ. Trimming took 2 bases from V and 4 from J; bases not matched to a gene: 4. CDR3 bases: TGTGCCAGCAGCTTAAGATCAGGGGGCTATGGCTACACCTTC. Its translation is CASSLRSGGYGYTF.

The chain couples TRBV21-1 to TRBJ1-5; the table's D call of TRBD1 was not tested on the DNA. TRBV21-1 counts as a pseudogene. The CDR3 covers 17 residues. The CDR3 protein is CASSTFMTGKGIQPQHF. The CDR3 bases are TGTGCCAGCAGCACATTTATGACAGGGAAAGGGATTCAGCCCCAGCATTTT.

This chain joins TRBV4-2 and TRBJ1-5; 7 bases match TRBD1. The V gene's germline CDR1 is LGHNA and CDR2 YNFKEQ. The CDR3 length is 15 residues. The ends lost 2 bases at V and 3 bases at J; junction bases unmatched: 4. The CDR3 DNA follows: TGTGCCAGCAGCCAACGAACAGGGGCCAATCAGCCCCAGCATTTT. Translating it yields CASSQRTGANQPQHF.

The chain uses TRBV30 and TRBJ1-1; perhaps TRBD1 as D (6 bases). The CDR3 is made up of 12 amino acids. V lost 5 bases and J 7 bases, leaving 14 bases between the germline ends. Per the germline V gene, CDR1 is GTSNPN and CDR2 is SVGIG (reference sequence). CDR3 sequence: CAWGGRQNEAFF. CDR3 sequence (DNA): TGTGCCTGGGGGGGGCGGCAGAATGAAGCTTTCTTT. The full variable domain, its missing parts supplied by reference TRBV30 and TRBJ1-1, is SQTIHQWPATLVQPVGSPLSLECTVEGTSNPNLYWYRQAAGRGLQLLFYSVGIGQISSEVPQNLSASRPQDRQFILSSKKLLLSDSGFYLCAWGGRQNEAFFGQGTRLTVV.

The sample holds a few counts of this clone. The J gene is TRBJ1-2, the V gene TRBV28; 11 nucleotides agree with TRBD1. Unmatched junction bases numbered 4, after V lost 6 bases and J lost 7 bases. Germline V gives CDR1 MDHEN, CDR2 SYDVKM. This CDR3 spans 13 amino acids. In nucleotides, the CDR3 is TGTGCCAGCAGGGCCGGGACAGGGGGTGGCTACACCTTC. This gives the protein CASRAGTGGGYTF.

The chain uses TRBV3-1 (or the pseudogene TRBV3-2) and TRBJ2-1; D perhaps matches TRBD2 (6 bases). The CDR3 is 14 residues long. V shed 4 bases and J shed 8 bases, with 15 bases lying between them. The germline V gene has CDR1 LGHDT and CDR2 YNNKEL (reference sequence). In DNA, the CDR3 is TGTGCCAGCAGCCCACCTGAGGGACTCGATGAGCAGTTCTTC. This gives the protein CASSPPEGLDEQFF.

The CDR3 spells CASSIRAGLVGGELFF. CDR3 DNA sequence: TGTGCCAGTAGTATACGGGCAGGGCTCGTCGGCGGGGAGCTGTTTTTT. The V gene is TRBV19, the J gene TRBJ2-2, with D tentatively TRBD1 (5 bases). This CDR3 has 16 residues. The germline CDR1 and CDR2 sequences are LNHDA and SQIVND (reference sequence). Trimming pared 2 bases from V and 7 bases from J, leaving 17 bases between.

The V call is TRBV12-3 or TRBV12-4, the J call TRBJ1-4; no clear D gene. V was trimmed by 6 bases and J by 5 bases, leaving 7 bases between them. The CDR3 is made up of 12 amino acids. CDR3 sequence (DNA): TGTGCCAGCAGAAGAGAAAATGAAAAACTGTTTTTT. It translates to CASRRENEKLFF.

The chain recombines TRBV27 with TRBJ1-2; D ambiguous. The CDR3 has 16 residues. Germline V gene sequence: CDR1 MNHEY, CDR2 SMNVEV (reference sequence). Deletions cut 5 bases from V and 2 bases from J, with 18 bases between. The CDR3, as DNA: TGTGCCAGCAGTGCGACCCGCGGGCAGAGAAACTATGGCTACACCTTC. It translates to CASSATRGQRNYGYTF.

The CDR3: CASSGVTGSYGYTF. For the CDR3, the DNA is TGTGCCAGCAGTGGGGTGACAGGAAGCTATGGCTACACCTTC. The chain employs TRBV2 and TRBJ1-2; possible D gene TRBD1, 6 bases. Trimming stripped 4 bases from V and 4 bases from J, with 13 bases between. Germline V gene lookup returns CDR1 SNHLY and CDR2 FYNNEI. This CDR3 comprises 14 residues.

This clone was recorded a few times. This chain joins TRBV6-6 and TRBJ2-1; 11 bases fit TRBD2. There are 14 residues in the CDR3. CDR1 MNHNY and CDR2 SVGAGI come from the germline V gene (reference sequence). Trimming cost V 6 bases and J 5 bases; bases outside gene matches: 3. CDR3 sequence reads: CASSTSGGNNEQFF. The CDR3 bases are TGTGCCAGCAGCACTAGCGGGGGTAACAATGAGCAGTTCTTC.

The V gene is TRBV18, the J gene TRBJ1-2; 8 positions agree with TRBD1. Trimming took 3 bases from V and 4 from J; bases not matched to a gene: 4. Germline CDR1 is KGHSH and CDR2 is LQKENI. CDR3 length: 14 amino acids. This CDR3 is CASSPSGTGYGYTF. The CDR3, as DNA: TGTGCCAGCTCACCTTCCGGGACAGGCTATGGCTACACCTTC.

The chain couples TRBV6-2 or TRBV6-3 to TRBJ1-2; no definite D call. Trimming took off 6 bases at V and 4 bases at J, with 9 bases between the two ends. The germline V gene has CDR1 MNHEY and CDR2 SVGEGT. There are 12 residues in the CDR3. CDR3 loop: CASSWELYGYTF. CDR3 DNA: TGTGCCAGCAGCTGGGAGCTCTATGGCTACACCTTC.

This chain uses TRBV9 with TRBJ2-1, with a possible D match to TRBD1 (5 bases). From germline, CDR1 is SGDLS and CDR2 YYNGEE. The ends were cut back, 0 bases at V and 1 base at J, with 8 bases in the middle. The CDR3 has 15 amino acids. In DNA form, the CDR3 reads TGTGCCAGCAGCGTAGTAGGGGCGTCCTACAATGAGCAGTTCTTC. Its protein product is CASSVVGASYNEQFF. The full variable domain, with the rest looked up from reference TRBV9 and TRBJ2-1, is DSGVTQTPKHLITATGQRVTLRCSPRSGDLSVYWYQQSLDQGLQFLIQYYNGEERAKGNILERFSAQQFPDLHSELNLSSLELGDSALYFCASSVVGASYNEQFFGPGTRLTVL.

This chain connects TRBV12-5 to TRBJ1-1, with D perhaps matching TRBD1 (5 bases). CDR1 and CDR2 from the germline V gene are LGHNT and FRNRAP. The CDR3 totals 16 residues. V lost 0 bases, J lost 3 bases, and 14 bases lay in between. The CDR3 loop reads CASGLVLGGRHTEAFF. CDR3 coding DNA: TGTGCTAGTGGTTTGGTACTCGGGGGTAGGCACACTGAAGCTTTCTTT.

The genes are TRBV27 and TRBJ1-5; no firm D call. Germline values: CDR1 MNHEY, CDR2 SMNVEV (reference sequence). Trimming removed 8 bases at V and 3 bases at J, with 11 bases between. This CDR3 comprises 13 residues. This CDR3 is CASRPSTNQPQHF. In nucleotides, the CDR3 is TGTGCCAGCCGTCCTAGTACCAATCAGCCCCAGCATTTT.

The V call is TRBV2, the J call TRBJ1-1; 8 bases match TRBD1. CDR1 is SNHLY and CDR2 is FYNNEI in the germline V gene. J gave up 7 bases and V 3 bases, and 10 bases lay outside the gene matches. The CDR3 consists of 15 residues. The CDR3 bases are TGTGCCAGCAGTGATAGGGACAGGATAGACCTTGAAGCTTTCTTT. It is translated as CASSDRDRIDLEAFF.

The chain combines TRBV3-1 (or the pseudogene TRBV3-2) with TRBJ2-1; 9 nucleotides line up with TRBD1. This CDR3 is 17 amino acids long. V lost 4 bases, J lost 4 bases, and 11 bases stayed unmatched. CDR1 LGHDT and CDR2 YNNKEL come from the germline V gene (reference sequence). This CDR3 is CASSRTTGGAGYNEQFF. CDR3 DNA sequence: TGTGCCAGCAGCCGAACCACAGGGGGCGCGGGATACAATGAGCAGTTCTTC.

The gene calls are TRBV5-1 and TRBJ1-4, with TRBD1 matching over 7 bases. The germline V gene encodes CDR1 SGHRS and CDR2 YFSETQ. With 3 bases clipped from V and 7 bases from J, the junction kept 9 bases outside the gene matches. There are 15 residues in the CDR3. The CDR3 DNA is TGCGCCAGCAGCTCTGCGGGACAGACTCTTGAAAAACTGTTTTTT. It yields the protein CASSSAGQTLEKLFF.

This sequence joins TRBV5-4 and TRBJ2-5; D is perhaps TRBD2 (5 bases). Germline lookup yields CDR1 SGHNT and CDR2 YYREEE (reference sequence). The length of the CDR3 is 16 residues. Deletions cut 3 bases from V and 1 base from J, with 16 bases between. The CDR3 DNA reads TGTGCCAGCAGCTCCGGGATGGACCCTACCCAAGAGACCCAGTACTTC. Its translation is CASSSGMDPTQETQYF.

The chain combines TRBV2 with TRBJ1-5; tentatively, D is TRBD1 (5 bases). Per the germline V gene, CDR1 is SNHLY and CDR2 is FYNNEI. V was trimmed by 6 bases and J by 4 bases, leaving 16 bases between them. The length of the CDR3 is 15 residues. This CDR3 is CASSWEGRANQPQHF. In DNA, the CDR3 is TGTGCCAGCAGCTGGGAGGGCAGGGCGAATCAGCCCCAGCATTTT.

The DNA for the CDR3 is TGCGCCAGCAGCTTGGGGGGACAGGGGGCGAGGACTGGAAACACCATATATTTT. Translating gives CASSLGGQGARTGNTIYF. The chain has TRBV5-1 and TRBJ1-3; 12 positions agree with TRBD1. Trimming took 0 bases from V and 2 from J; bases not matched to a gene: 6. This CDR3 has 18 amino acids. Germline CDR1 is SGHRS and CDR2 is YFSETQ.

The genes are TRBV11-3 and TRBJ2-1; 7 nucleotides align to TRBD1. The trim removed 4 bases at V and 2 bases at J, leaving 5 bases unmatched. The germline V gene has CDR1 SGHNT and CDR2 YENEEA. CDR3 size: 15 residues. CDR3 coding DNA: TGTGCCAGCAGCTACAGGGGTGAACCCTACAATGAGCAGTTCTTC. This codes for CASSYRGEPYNEQFF.

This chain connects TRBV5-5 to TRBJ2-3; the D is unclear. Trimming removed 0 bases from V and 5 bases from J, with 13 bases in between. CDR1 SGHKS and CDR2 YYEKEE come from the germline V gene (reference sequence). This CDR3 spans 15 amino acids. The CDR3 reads CASSLVSGYEDTQYF. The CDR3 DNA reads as TGTGCCAGCAGCTTGGTTTCCGGGTACGAAGATACGCAGTATTTT.